A single sample is the source of the 5 T cell receptor beta chains below, sequenced in a study of T cell repertoires in cytomegalovirus infection (dated by TCRdb to the late 2010s). For sequencing, an Illumina HiSeq 1500 was employed. TCRdb cleaned the public reads at Q25 with fastp, built clones with MiXCR and kept in-frame beta chains. Every distinct CDR3 protein forms one entry, paired with its most common genes and DNA. The sample table holds hundreds of thousands of distinct CDR3 sequences, of which around a third were seen once. 11% to 15% of the sample is held by the ten biggest clonotypes. No cognate antigen is known for these TCRs. This specimen's treatment or condition label, per the study, means: in vitro stimulation with specific CMV peptide epitopes to enrich CMV-specific T cells. Source: cultured CD8+ T cells from PBMCs, taken from culture after CMV antigen stimulation. The source of these receptors is a human donor in good health (CMV status not recorded). Some clones in this sample may be carry-over from other donors' samples.

Ten or more counts support this clonotype. CDR3 DNA sequence: TGTGCCAGCAGCTTCACTAGCGGGGGGACCGGGGAGCTGTTTTTT. It codes for CASSFTSGGTGELFF. The chain has TRBV7-8 and TRBJ2-2; TRBD2 agrees at 12 bases. With 3 bases clipped from V and 5 bases from J, the junction kept 1 base outside the gene matches. In germline, CDR1 is SGHVS, CDR2 FQNEAQ. The CDR3 is 15 residues long.

This clonotype was observed a single time. The chain joins TRBV5-1 to TRBJ2-1; 7 bases fit TRBD1. This CDR3 contains 16 residues. Germline V gives CDR1 SGHRS, CDR2 YFSETQ. V lost 1 base, J lost 2 bases, and 6 bases stayed unmatched. CDR3 residues: CASSLTDRAPYNEQFF. The CDR3 DNA reads TGCGCCAGCAGCTTGACTGACAGGGCGCCCTACAATGAGCAGTTCTTC. The full variable domain, with the rest looked up from reference TRBV5-1 and TRBJ2-1, is KAGVTQTPRYLIKTRGQQVTLSCSPISGHRSVSWYQQTPGQGLQFLFEYFSETQRNKGNFPGRFSGRQFSNSRSEMNVSTLELGDSALYLCASSLTDRAPYNEQFFGPGTRLTVL.

The chain has TRBV27 and TRBJ2-5; either TRBD1 or TRBD2 may fit D (5 bases each). The V gene lost 6 bases and the J gene lost 4 bases, with 18 bases spanning the gap. This CDR3 is built from 15 residues. CDR1 is MNHEY and CDR2 is SMNVEV in the germline V gene (reference sequence). CDR3 region: CASRRSNRDGETQYF. The CDR3 DNA is TGTGCCAGCAGAAGATCAAACCGGGACGGAGAGACCCAGTACTTC.

Note on this clonotype: At one end the junction does not follow the germline gene, possibly because of a read error. The chain recombines TRBV7-6 with TRBJ2-3; D remains unclear. CDR3 size: 15 residues. Germline V lookup: CDR1 SGHVS, CDR2 FNYEAQ. CDR3 sequence: CASSLRESSTDTQYF. CDR3 nucleotide sequence: TGTGCTAGCAGCTTAAGAGAAAGTAGCACAGATACGCAGTATTTT.

The V gene is TRBV19, the J gene TRBJ2-1; possibly TRBD1 for D (6 bases). V was shortened by 4 bases and J by 9 bases, with 13 bases between the two germline ends. CDR1 LNHDA and CDR2 SQIVND come from the germline V gene (reference sequence). This CDR3 contains 13 residues. CDR3 bases: TGTGCCAGTAGTACCCTAGAAGGGGGTGAGCAGTTCTTC. It yields the protein CASSTLEGGEQFF.